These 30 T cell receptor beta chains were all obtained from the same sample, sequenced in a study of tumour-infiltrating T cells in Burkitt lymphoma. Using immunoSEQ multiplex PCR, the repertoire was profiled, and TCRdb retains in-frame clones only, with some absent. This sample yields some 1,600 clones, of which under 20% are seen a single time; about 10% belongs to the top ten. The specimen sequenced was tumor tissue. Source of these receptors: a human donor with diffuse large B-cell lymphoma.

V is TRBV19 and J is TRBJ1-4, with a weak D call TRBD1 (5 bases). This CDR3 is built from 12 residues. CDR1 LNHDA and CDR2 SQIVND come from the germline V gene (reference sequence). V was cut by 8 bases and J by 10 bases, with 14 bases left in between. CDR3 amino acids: CASSPGAGKLFF. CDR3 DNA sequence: TGTGCCAGTTCCCCTGGGGCCGGAAAACTGTTTTTT.

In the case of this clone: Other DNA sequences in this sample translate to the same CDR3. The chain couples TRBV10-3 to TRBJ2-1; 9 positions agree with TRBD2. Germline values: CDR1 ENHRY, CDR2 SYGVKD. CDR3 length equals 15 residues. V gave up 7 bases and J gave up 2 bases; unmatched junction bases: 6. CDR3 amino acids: CAITSSGSPYNEQFF. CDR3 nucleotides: TGTGCCATCACTAGTAGCGGGAGTCCCTACAATGAGCAGTTCTTC.

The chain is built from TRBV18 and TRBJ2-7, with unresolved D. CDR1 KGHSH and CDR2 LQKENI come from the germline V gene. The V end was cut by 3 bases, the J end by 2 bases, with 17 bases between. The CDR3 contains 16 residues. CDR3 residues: CASSPTRAEPTYEQYF. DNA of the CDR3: TGTGCCAGCTCACCGACAAGGGCCGAACCGACCTACGAGCAGTACTTC.

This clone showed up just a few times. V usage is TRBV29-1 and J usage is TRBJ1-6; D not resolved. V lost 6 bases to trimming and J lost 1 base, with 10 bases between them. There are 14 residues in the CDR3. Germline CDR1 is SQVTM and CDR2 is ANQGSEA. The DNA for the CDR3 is TGCAGCGTCTCGACCGGGTCCTATAATTCACCCCTCCACTTT. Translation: CSVSTGSYNSPLHF. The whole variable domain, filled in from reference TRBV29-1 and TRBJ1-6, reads SAVISQKPSRDICQRGTSLTIQCQVDSQVTMMFWYRQQPGQSLTLIATANQGSEATYESGFVIDKFPISRPNLTFSTLTVSNMSPEDSSIYLCSVSTGSYNSPLHFGNGTRLTVT.

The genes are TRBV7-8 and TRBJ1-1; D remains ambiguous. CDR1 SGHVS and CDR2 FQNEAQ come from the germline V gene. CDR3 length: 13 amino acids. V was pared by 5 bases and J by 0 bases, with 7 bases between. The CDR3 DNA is TGTGCCAGCAGCGCCCGGATGAACACTGAAGCTTTCTTT. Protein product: CASSARMNTEAFF.

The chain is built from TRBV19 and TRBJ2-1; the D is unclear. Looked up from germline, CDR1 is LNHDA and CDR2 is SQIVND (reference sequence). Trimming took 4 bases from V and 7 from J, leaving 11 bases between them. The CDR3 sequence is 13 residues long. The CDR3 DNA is TGTGCCAGTAGTAAGCTAGTATTTAATGAGCAGTTCTTC. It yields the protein CASSKLVFNEQFF.

CDR3 loop: CASSYLDLPENEQFF. Here the CDR3 DNA reads TGTGCCAGCAGTTATTTAGATCTCCCCGAAAATGAGCAGTTCTTC. This chain uses TRBV6-6 with TRBJ2-1; D is undetermined. V lost 3 bases to trimming and J lost 7 bases, with 16 bases between them. The CDR3 sequence is 15 residues long. Germline lookup yields CDR1 MNHNY and CDR2 SVGAGI (reference sequence).

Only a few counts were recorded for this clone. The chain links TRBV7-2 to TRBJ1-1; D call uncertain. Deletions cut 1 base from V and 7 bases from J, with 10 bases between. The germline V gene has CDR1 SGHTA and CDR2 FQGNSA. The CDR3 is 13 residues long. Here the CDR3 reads CASSLGPQGEAFF. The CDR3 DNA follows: TGTGCCAGCAGCTTAGGGCCCCAAGGTGAAGCTTTCTTT. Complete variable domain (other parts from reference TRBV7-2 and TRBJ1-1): GAGVSQSPSNKVTEKGKDVELRCDPISGHTALYWYRQSLGQGLEFLIYFQGNSAPDKSGLPSDRFSAERTGGSVSTLTIQRTQQEDSAVYLCASSLGPQGEAFFGQGTRLTVV.

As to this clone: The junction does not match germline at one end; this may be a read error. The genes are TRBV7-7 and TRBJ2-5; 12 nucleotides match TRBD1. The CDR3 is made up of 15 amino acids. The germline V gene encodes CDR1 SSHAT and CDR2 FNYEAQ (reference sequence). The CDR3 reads CASSSGTGGSETQYF. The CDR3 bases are TGTGCTAGCAGCTCCGGGACAGGGGGCTCGGAGACCCAGTACTTC.

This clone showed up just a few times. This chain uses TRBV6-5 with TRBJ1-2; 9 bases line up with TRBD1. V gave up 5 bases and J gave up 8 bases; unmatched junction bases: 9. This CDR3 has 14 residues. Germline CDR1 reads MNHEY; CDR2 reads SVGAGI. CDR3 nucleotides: TGTGCCAGCAGTCGACAGGGGGGGGGAGAGGGCTACACCTTC. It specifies CASSRQGGGEGYTF.

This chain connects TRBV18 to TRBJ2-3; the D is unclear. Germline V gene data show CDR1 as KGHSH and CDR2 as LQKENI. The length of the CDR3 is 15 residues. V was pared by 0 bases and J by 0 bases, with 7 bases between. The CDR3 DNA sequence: TGTGCCAGCTCACCACCGTTCCGAAGCACAGATACGCAGTATTTT. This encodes CASSPPFRSTDTQYF.

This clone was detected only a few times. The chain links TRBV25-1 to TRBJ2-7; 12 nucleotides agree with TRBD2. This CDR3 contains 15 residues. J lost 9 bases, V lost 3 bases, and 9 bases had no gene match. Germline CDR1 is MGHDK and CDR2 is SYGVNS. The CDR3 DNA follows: TGTGCCAGCAGTGATAGACTAGCGGGAGACTCTGGGCAGTACTTC. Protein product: CASSDRLAGDSGQYF.

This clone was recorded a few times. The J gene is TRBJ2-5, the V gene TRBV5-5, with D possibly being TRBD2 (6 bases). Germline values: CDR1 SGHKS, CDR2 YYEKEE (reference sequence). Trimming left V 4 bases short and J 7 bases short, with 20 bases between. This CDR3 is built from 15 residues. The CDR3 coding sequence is TGTGCCAGCAGCCCGCCGGGACTCGCAATCGGGACCCAGTACTTC. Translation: CASSPPGLAIGTQYF.

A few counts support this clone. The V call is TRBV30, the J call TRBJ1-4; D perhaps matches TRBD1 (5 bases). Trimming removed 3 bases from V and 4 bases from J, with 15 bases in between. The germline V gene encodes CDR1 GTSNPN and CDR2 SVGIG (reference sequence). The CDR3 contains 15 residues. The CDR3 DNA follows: TGTGCCTGGAGACTTCCGGGACTGCATAATGAAAAACTGTTTTTT. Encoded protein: CAWRLPGLHNEKLFF.

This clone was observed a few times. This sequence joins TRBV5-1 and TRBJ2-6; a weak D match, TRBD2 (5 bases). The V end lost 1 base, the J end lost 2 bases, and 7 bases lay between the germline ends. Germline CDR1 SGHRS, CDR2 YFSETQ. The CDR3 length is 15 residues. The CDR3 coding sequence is TGCGCCAGCAGCTTGTCGGGGACTGGGGCCAACGTCCTGACTTTC. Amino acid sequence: CASSLSGTGANVLTF.

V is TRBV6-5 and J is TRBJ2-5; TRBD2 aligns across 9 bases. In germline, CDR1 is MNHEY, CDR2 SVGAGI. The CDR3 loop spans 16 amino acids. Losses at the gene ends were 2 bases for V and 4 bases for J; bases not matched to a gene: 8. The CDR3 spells CASSYRRLAGRETQYF. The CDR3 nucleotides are TGTGCCAGCAGTTACAGGCGGCTAGCGGGAAGAGAGACCCAGTACTTC.

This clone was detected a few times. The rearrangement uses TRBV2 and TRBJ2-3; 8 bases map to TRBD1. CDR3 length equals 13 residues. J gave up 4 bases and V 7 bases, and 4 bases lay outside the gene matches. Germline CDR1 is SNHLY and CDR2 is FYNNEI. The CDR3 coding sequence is TGTGCCAGCAATGGACAGGGTCCAGATACGCAGTATTTT. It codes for CASNGQGPDTQYF.

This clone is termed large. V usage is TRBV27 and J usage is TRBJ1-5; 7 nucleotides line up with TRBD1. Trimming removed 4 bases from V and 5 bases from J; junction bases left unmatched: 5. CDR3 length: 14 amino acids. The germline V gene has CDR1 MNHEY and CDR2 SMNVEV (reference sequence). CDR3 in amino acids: CASSSTGPHQPQHF. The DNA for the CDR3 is TGTGCCAGCAGTTCGACAGGGCCCCATCAGCCCCAGCATTTT.

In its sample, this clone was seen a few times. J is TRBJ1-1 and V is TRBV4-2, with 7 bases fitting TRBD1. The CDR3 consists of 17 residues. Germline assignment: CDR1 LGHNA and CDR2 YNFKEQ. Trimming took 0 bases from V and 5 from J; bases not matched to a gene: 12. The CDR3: CASSQDRSGGSGTEAFF. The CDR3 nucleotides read TGTGCCAGCAGCCAAGATCGGTCAGGGGGGTCTGGGACTGAAGCTTTCTTT.

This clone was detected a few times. The CDR3 DNA is TGCAGCGTTGAACGGCAGACGAACACCGGGGAGCTGTTTTTT. This codes for CSVERQTNTGELFF. The chain recombines TRBV29-1 with TRBJ2-2; D is undetermined. Germline CDR1 is SQVTM and CDR2 is ANQGSEA. V shed 2 bases and J shed 0 bases, with 7 bases lying between them. The CDR3 spans 14 residues.

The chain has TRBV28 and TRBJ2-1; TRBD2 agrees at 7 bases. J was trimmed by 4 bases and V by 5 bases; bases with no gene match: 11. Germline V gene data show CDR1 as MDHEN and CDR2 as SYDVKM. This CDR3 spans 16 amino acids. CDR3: CASSMTRLATYNEQFF. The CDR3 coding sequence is TGTGCCAGCAGTATGACTAGACTAGCAACATACAATGAGCAGTTCTTC.

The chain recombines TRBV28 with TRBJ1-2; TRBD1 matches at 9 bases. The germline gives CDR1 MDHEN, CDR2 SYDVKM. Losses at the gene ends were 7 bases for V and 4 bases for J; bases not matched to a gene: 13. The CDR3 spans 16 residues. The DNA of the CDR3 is TGTGCCAGCATAAAAACTGTTCGGGACAGGGTCTATGGCTACACCTTC. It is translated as CASIKTVRDRVYGYTF.

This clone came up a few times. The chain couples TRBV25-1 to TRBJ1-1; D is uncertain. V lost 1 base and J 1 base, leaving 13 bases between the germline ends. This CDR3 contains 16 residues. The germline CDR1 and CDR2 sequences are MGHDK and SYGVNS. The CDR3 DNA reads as TGTGCCAGCAGTGAATCGATAGGCCTCACGAACACTGAAGCTTTCTTT. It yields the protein CASSESIGLTNTEAFF.

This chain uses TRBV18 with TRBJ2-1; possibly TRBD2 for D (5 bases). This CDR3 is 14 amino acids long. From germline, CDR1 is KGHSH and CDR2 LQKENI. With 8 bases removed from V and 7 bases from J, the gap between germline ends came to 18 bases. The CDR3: CASRPEGEDNEQFF. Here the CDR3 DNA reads TGTGCCAGCCGCCCTGAGGGAGAGGATAATGAGCAGTTCTTC.

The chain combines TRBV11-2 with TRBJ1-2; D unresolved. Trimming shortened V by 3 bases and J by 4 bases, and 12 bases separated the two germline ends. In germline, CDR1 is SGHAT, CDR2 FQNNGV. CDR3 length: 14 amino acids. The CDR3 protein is CASSFRAASYGYTF. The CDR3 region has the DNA TGTGCCAGCAGCTTCCGGGCGGCAAGCTATGGCTACACCTTC.

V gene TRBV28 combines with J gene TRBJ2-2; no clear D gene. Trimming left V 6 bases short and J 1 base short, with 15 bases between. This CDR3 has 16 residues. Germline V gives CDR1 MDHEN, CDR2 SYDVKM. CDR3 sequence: CASRRAFWGNTGELFF. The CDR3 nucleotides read TGTGCCAGCAGACGCGCTTTTTGGGGGAACACCGGGGAGCTGTTTTTT.

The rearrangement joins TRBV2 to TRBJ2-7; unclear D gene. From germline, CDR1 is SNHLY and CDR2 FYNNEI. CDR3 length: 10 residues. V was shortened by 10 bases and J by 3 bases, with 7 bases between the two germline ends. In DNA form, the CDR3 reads TGTGCCACCAGAAGCTACGAGCAGTACTTC. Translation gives CATRSYEQYF.

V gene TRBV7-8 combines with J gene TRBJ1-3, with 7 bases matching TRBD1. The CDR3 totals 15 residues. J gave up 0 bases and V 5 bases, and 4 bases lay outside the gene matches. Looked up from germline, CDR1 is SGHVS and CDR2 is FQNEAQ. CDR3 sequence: CASSREGASGNTIYF. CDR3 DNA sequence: TGTGCCAGCAGCCGTGAGGGGGCCTCTGGAAACACCATATATTTT.

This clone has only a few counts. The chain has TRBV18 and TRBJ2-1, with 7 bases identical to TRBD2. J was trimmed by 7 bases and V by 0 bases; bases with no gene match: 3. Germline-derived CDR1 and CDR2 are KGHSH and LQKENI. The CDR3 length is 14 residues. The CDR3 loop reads CASSPPVGRNEQFF. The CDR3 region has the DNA TGTGCCAGCTCACCACCCGTCGGGAGGAATGAGCAGTTCTTC.

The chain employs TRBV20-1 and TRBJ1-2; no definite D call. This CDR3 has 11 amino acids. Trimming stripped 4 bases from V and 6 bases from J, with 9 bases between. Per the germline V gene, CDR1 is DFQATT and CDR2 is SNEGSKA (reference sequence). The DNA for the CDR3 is TGCAGTGCTAACCGGGATGATGGCTACACCTTC. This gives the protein CSANRDDGYTF.